The present TCR beta chain was sequenced within a study of T cell responses to AZD1222 COVID-19 vaccine. Only one count was recorded for this clone. Measured with immunoSEQ multiplex PCR; TCRdb has only the in-frame clones, and not every one. This table has some 96,000 clones, approximately 90% appearing once. This CDR3 spans 14 amino acids. This clonotype was sampled from an adult in good health. Sequenced here: peripheral blood, sampled on day 0 of AZD1222 vaccination. The J gene is TRBJ2-1, the V gene TRBV21-1; the table's D gene call, TRBD1, was not cross checked with the DNA. TRBV21-1 is tagged as a pseudogene. CDR3 in amino acids: CASSTLGTGDEQFF. The CDR3 region has the DNA TGTGCCAGCAGCACCCTAGGGACAGGGGATGAGCAGTTCTTC.